Presented here are 21 T cell receptor beta chains from one specimen sequenced in a study of spatial heterogeneity in lung cancer. As for time point: sample taken at primary tumor resection. Material for sequencing was whole RNA from tumor, nontumor lung or frozen PBMC, left unsorted. Using its own MiXCR run on the 5' RACE reads, TCRdb lists one record per CDR3 protein. The sample lists roughly 39,000 distinct CDR3 sequences, 6.5% to 8.5% occurring once. The starting material was PBMCs, obtained at surgery. These receptors all come from a male donor with early-stage non-small cell lung cancer.

With regard to this clonotype: A much larger clone is a single base away; this may be a read error. This rearrangement joins TRBV7-6 to TRBJ2-3, with D possibly TRBD1 on 5 matching bases. The CDR3 contains 13 residues. The germline gives CDR1 SGHVS, CDR2 FNYEAQ. The CDR3 coding sequence is TGTGTCAGCAGCTTCCAGGGCCCGGATACGCAGTATTTT. Protein: CVSSFQGPDTQYF.

This clonotype was recorded at least ten times. V and J are TRBV4-2 and TRBJ1-5; D might be TRBD1 (6 bases). The CDR3 covers 17 residues. V lost 0 bases to trimming and J lost 3 bases, with 15 bases between them. Germline V gene lookup returns CDR1 LGHNA and CDR2 YNFKEQ. The CDR3 region is CASSQDSGGSLNQPQHF. Written as DNA, the CDR3 is TGTGCCAGCAGCCAAGATTCTGGGGGCAGCCTCAATCAGCCCCAGCATTTT.

In its sample, this clonotype was seen many times. This rearrangement joins TRBV7-2 to TRBJ1-1; D call uncertain. The CDR3 contains 13 residues. CDR1 SGHTA and CDR2 FQGNSA come from the germline V gene. Trimming removed 4 bases at V and 3 bases at J, with 9 bases between. CDR3 coding DNA: TGTGCCAGCAGCTACTGGGCTGACACTGAAGCTTTCTTT. Protein: CASSYWADTEAFF.

This clonotype was found many times. The DNA for the CDR3 is TGTGCCAGCAGCCACGGTCAAAATGAGCAGTTCTTC. Translating gives CASSHGQNEQFF. The chain employs TRBV9 and TRBJ2-1; D remains ambiguous. The CDR3 is made up of 12 amino acids. Trimming shortened V by 4 bases and J by 7 bases, and 9 bases separated the two germline ends. Germline V gene sequence: CDR1 SGDLS, CDR2 YYNGEE.

This rearrangement joins TRBV9 to TRBJ2-3; 8 bases fit TRBD2. CDR3 length: 15 residues. The germline gives CDR1 SGDLS, CDR2 YYNGEE. The V gene end was trimmed by 5 bases and the J gene end by 3 bases; junction bases not matched to a gene: 8. CDR3 protein: CASRAGTSGTDTQYF. The CDR3 DNA sequence: TGTGCCAGCAGGGCCGGAACTAGCGGTACAGATACGCAGTATTTT.

The chain recombines TRBV7-6 with TRBJ2-2; no clear D. The CDR3 consists of 14 residues. The germline V gene has CDR1 SGHVS and CDR2 FNYEAQ. Trimming took off 5 bases at V and 1 base at J, with 8 bases between the two ends. The CDR3: CASSPIMNTGELFF. The CDR3 nucleotides are TGTGCCAGCAGCCCTATTATGAACACCGGGGAGCTGTTTTTT.

This clonotype has at least ten counts. The chain has TRBV11-3 and TRBJ2-2; 12 bases fit TRBD2. CDR1 and CDR2 (germline): SGHNT, YENEEA. V lost 5 bases, J lost 5 bases, and 9 bases stayed unmatched. The CDR3 consists of 17 residues. In nucleotides, the CDR3 is TGTGCCAGCAGCCGGTCCCCTCTAGCGGGAGGGACCGGGGAGCTGTTTTTT. This gives the protein CASSRSPLAGGTGELFF.

CDR3 coding DNA: TGTGCCAGTACTTCAACAGGGGGCGGAGGCTATGGCTACACCTTC. It encodes CASTSTGGGGYGYTF. The V and J genes are TRBV19 and TRBJ1-2, with TRBD1 matching 9 bases. With V trimmed by 7 bases and J by 4 bases, 10 bases remained unmatched. CDR3 length: 15 amino acids. In germline, CDR1 is LNHDA, CDR2 SQIVND (reference sequence).

This clonotype showed up many times. The chain links TRBV11-2 to TRBJ1-4; D gene unclear. CDR1 is SGHAT, CDR2 FQNNGV, per germline. The CDR3 is 15 amino acids. V lost 5 bases to trimming and J lost 0 bases, with 10 bases between them. The CDR3 DNA follows: TGTGCCAGCAGCCCCACCCATGCAACTAATGAAAAACTGTTTTTT. It is translated as CASSPTHATNEKLFF.

Only a few counts were recorded for this clonotype. This chain links TRBV18 with TRBJ1-2; D call uncertain. Trimming stripped 6 bases from V and 5 bases from J, with 13 bases between. Germline CDR1 is KGHSH and CDR2 is LQKENI. This CDR3 is 13 amino acids long. CDR3 bases: TGTGCCAGCTCCGGTTCGGAGGGTTATGGCTACACCTTC. Residues: CASSGSEGYGYTF.

The rearrangement joins TRBV6-1 to TRBJ2-7; 7 bases map to TRBD1. Germline CDR1 reads MNHNS; CDR2 reads SASEGT. J was trimmed by 3 bases and V by 7 bases; bases with no gene match: 6. The CDR3 is 13 amino acids. The CDR3 DNA sequence: TGTGCCAGCATCCCGGGACAGAGCTACGAGCAGTACTTC. It codes for CASIPGQSYEQYF.

This clonotype was recorded a few times. The rearrangement links TRBV20-1 to TRBJ1-4; D possibly corresponds to TRBD1 (6 bases). This CDR3 spans 14 amino acids. The germline V and J ends were trimmed by 3 bases and 2 bases, with 10 bases remaining between them. Germline V lookup: CDR1 DFQATT, CDR2 SNEGSKA (reference sequence). CDR3 coding DNA: TGCAGTGCTAGGAACAGGGTCACTAATGAAAAACTGTTTTTT. Its protein product is CSARNRVTNEKLFF.

This clonotype was counted only a few times. The chain combines TRBV7-2 with TRBJ2-2, with 7 bases identical to TRBD1. Unmatched junction bases numbered 2, after V lost 0 bases and J lost 4 bases. Germline V gene data show CDR1 as SGHTA and CDR2 as FQGNSA. CDR3 length equals 15 residues. The CDR3 protein is CASSLAGQVTGELFF. CDR3 bases: TGTGCCAGCAGCTTAGCTGGACAGGTCACCGGGGAGCTGTTTTTT. The complete variable domain, with remaining parts taken from reference TRBV7-2 and TRBJ2-2, reads GAGVSQSPSNKVTEKGKDVELRCDPISGHTALYWYRQSLGQGLEFLIYFQGNSAPDKSGLPSDRFSAERTGGSVSTLTIQRTQQEDSAVYLCASSLAGQVTGELFFGEGSRLTVL.

The chain couples TRBV5-4 to TRBJ2-5; D is unclear. The CDR3 is 10 residues long. Germline-derived CDR1 and CDR2 are SGHNT and YYREEE (reference sequence). The V gene lost 6 bases and the J gene lost 9 bases, with 9 bases spanning the gap. This CDR3 is CASIPNSQYF. The CDR3 nucleotides are TGTGCCAGCATCCCCAATTCCCAGTACTTC.

This clonotype occurred many times. This chain connects TRBV12-3 or TRBV12-4 to TRBJ2-2; D may be TRBD2 (7 bases). Trimming removed 11 bases from V and 4 bases from J, with 14 bases in between. The CDR3 covers 13 residues. The CDR3 nucleotides are TGTGCCGGGTACAGGGAGGGCACCGGGGAGCTGTTTTTT. Its translation is CAGYREGTGELFF.

In its sample, this clonotype was seen many times. The chain links TRBV29-1 to TRBJ2-2; 9 bases align to TRBD1. CDR1 and CDR2 from the germline V gene are SQVTM and ANQGSEA. The CDR3 runs 15 residues. J gave up 4 bases and V 2 bases, and 5 bases lay outside the gene matches. The CDR3 region has the DNA TGCAGCGTTGAATCTGACAGGGGGAGCACCGGGGAGCTGTTTTTT. Protein sequence: CSVESDRGSTGELFF.

The chain combines TRBV6-2 or TRBV6-3 with TRBJ1-6; unclear D gene. The V end was cut by 6 bases, the J end by 0 bases, with 9 bases between. This CDR3 comprises 15 residues. Per germline, CDR1 MNHEY and CDR2 SVGEGT. CDR3 sequence reads: CASRIGHSYNSPLHF. In DNA, the CDR3 is TGTGCCAGCAGGATCGGGCACTCCTATAATTCACCCCTCCACTTT.

Many counts were recorded for this clonotype. The rearrangement joins TRBV6-5 to TRBJ1-1; possibly TRBD1 for D (5 bases). This CDR3 spans 16 amino acids. The V and J ends lost 0 bases and 2 bases respectively, with 13 bases between them. Germline CDR1 is MNHEY and CDR2 is SVGAGI. The CDR3: CASSYSTARANTEAFF. The CDR3, as DNA: TGTGCCAGCAGTTACTCGACAGCCCGGGCCAACACTGAAGCTTTCTTT.

This clonotype was seen at least ten times. The chain couples TRBV27 to TRBJ2-5; 7 positions match TRBD1. Germline CDR1 and CDR2: MNHEY and SMNVEV (reference sequence). The CDR3 is made up of 16 amino acids. The V segment lost 4 bases and the J segment 3 bases; nucleotides outside the gene matches: 11. CDR3 residues: CASSYPKDRSKETQYF. The CDR3 bases are TGTGCCAGCAGTTACCCCAAGGACAGGTCTAAAGAGACCCAGTACTTC.

This clonotype was seen ten or more times. J is TRBJ2-3 and V is TRBV7-6, with 10 bases fitting TRBD1. CDR1 and CDR2 from the germline V gene are SGHVS and FNYEAQ. The CDR3 is 12 residues long. V gave up 4 bases and J gave up 10 bases; unmatched junction bases: 2. The CDR3 spells CASSSGTGAQYF. For the CDR3, the DNA is TGTGCCAGCAGCTCCGGGACAGGGGCGCAGTATTTT.

This clonotype was seen more than once but under ten times. The CDR3 DNA reads as TGTGCCAGCAGTGGACTGGGTGAGACCCAGTACTTC. This translates into CASSGLGETQYF. This chain links TRBV6-1 with TRBJ2-5; D is unresolved. Germline V gene sequence: CDR1 MNHNS, CDR2 SASEGT. Trimming removed 4 bases from V and 5 bases from J, with 8 bases in between. CDR3 length equals 12 residues.